The 18 T cell receptor beta chains below all came from one sample that was sequenced in a study of shared clonotypes between healthy human individuals. Profiled with immunoSEQ multiplex PCR; TCRdb holds only in-frame clones, not every one. This sample carries around 690,000 clones, 80% to 95% of them seen once, and the ten largest clones take about 34%. The sequencing sample was made of memory CD8+ T cells from PBMCs. As to subset: CD45RO+ cells pooled with CCR7-negative TemRA cells. All receptors come from a man between 18 and 35 years old in good health. Some clones in this sample may be carry-over from other donors' samples.

The chain has TRBV5-6 and TRBJ2-5, with TRBD2 identical over 7 bases. The J call is doubtful: the DNA matches TRBJ2-7 better. CDR3 length: 16 amino acids. Germline values: CDR1 SGHDT, CDR2 YYEEEE. CDR3 region: CASTLGGSFAGYEQYF. The CDR3 DNA follows: TGTGCCAGCACCCTCGGGGGGAGTTTTGCGGGCTACGAGCAGTACTTC.

The CDR3 DNA reads TGTGCCAGCAGTTTCTACCAGACGAATGAGCAGTTCTTC. Its translation is CASSFYQTNEQFF. This sequence joins TRBV28 and TRBJ2-1; D is ambiguous. There are 13 residues in the CDR3. V was shortened by 3 bases and J by 7 bases, with 10 bases between the two germline ends. Germline V gene data show CDR1 as MDHEN and CDR2 as SYDVKM.

This clone was recorded only once. This chain's CDR3 is CASSFSPGQGYQQYF. CDR3 nucleotides: TGTGCCAGCAGCTTTAGTCCCGGACAGGGATATCAGCAGTACTTC. The rearrangement links TRBV11-2 to TRBJ2-7; 8 nucleotides agree with TRBD1. Germline V gene data show CDR1 as SGHAT and CDR2 as FQNNGV. The length of the CDR3 is 15 residues. V was pared by 3 bases and J by 8 bases, with 12 bases of the junction left unmatched.

V and J are TRBV7-3 and TRBJ2-2; D might be TRBD2 (5 bases). The germline gives CDR1 SGHTA, CDR2 FQGTGA. This CDR3 has 13 residues. Trimming removed 5 bases at V and 8 bases at J, with 12 bases between. DNA for the CDR3: TGTGCCAGCAGCCCTAGCCCCTTGGGGGAGCTGTTTTTT. Translating it yields CASSPSPLGELFF.

The rearrangement joins TRBV4-2 to TRBJ2-7; 10 bases agree with TRBD2. In germline, CDR1 is LGHNA, CDR2 YNFKEQ. This CDR3 has 14 amino acids. The V and J ends lost 1 base and 3 bases, in that order; junction bases with no gene match: 0. The DNA of the CDR3 is TGTGCCAGCAGCCAAGCTAGCGGGAGCTACGAGCAGTACTTC. This encodes CASSQASGSYEQYF.

This chain uses TRBV7-8 with TRBJ2-7; TRBD1 matches 7 bases. Trimming took 4 bases from V and 2 from J; bases not matched to a gene: 8. Looked up from germline, CDR1 is SGHVS and CDR2 is FQNEAQ. The CDR3 spans 15 residues. Written as DNA, the CDR3 is TGTGCCAGCAGCTCCGGGACAGCGCGAACCTACGAGCAGTACTTC. It encodes CASSSGTARTYEQYF.

CDR3 bases: TGTGCCAGCAGCGCTATTGAGGGGAGGGAGCAGTACTTC. Translating it yields CASSAIEGREQYF. The rearrangement uses TRBV7-9 and TRBJ2-7, with a tentative D call TRBD2 (6 bases). Per the germline V gene, CDR1 is SEHNR and CDR2 is FQNEAQ (reference sequence). This CDR3 has 13 residues. Trimming stripped 5 bases from V and 7 bases from J, with 15 bases between.

This clone was found once. The chain recombines TRBV7-9 with TRBJ2-1; 14 bases fit TRBD2. The CDR3 covers 17 residues. After removal of 5 bases from V and 4 bases from J, the junction contained 7 bases not matched to a gene. Germline CDR1 and CDR2: SEHNR and FQNEAQ (reference sequence). CDR3 sequence: CASSIPGLAGAYNEQFF. CDR3 nucleotide sequence: TGTGCCAGCAGCATCCCGGGACTAGCGGGAGCTTACAATGAGCAGTTCTTC.

The V gene is TRBV27, the J gene TRBJ1-5; a weak D match, TRBD1 (6 bases). Trimming cost V 7 bases and J 8 bases, with 18 bases left between them. Germline CDR1 reads MNHEY; CDR2 reads SMNVEV (reference sequence). CDR3 length equals 14 residues. For the CDR3, the DNA is TGTGCCAGCATCAACCGGGACATGGGGGAGCCCCAGCATTTT. Encoded protein: CASINRDMGEPQHF.

The rearrangement uses TRBV4-2 and TRBJ1-6; D is uncertain. Germline-derived CDR1 and CDR2 are LGHNA and YNFKEQ. The CDR3 has 14 residues. Between the trimmed V and J ends, which lost 1 base and 8 bases, there was a span of 9 bases. The CDR3 loop reads CASSQVAGDSPLHF. The DNA for the CDR3 is TGTGCCAGCAGCCAAGTGGCCGGCGATTCACCCCTCCACTTT.

The chain is built from TRBV2 and TRBJ2-2; D tentatively reads TRBD1 or TRBD2 (6 bases each). V lost 4 bases to trimming and J lost 5 bases, with 14 bases between them. The CDR3 extends over 15 amino acids. The germline gives CDR1 SNHLY, CDR2 FYNNEI. CDR3 DNA sequence: TGTGCCAGCAGTGGAAGGGGGGAGAGAACCGGGGAGCTGTTTTTT. Its translation is CASSGRGERTGELFF.

The V gene is TRBV28, the J gene TRBJ1-5, with D hard to call. The V gene's germline CDR1 is MDHEN and CDR2 SYDVKM. Trimming stripped 3 bases from V and 0 bases from J, with 9 bases between. The length of the CDR3 is 15 residues. The CDR3 here is CASSFTVNSNQPQHF. CDR3 DNA: TGTGCCAGCAGTTTTACGGTTAATAGCAATCAGCCCCAGCATTTT. The whole variable domain, filled in from reference TRBV28 and TRBJ1-5, reads DVKVTQSSRYLVKRTGEKVFLECVQDMDHENMFWYRQDPGLGLRLIYFSYDVKMKEKGDIPEGYSVSREKKERFSLILESASTNQTSMYLCASSFTVNSNQPQHFGDGTRLSIL.

V gene TRBV6-4 combines with J gene TRBJ2-2; D unresolved. The CDR3 sequence is 14 residues long. Trimming stripped 5 bases from V and 1 base from J, with 8 bases between. In germline, CDR1 is MRHNA, CDR2 SNTAGT. CDR3 coding DNA: TGTGCCAGCAGTTTTGGCGGGAACACCGGGGAGCTGTTTTTT. Residues: CASSFGGNTGELFF.

V is TRBV28 and J is TRBJ2-7; 8 positions agree with TRBD1. The CDR3 length is 15 residues. Looked up from germline, CDR1 is MDHEN and CDR2 is SYDVKM. Trimming cost V 2 bases and J 3 bases; bases outside gene matches: 6. The CDR3 sequence: CASSLGRTGYYEQYF. The CDR3 nucleotides are TGTGCCAGCAGTTTAGGCCGGACAGGGTACTACGAGCAGTACTTC. Filled out from reference TRBV28 and TRBJ2-7, the complete variable domain reads DVKVTQSSRYLVKRTGEKVFLECVQDMDHENMFWYRQDPGLGLRLIYFSYDVKMKEKGDIPEGYSVSREKKERFSLILESASTNQTSMYLCASSLGRTGYYEQYFGPGTRLTVT.

The V gene is TRBV7-9, the J gene TRBJ2-2; D gene unclear. The germline gives CDR1 SEHNR, CDR2 FQNEAQ (reference sequence). V was trimmed by 5 bases and J by 4 bases, leaving 14 bases between them. This CDR3 has 15 residues. For the CDR3, the DNA is TGTGCCAGCAGCCCCGAGGCTCCGGGCACCGGGGAGCTGTTTTTT. This codes for CASSPEAPGTGELFF.

The chain joins TRBV10-3 to TRBJ2-7, with D uncertain. The V gene's germline CDR1 is ENHRY and CDR2 SYGVKD. V was cut by 0 bases and J by 3 bases, with 6 bases left in between. This CDR3 is 13 amino acids long. The CDR3 is CAISESYSYEQYF. CDR3 nucleotide sequence: TGTGCCATCAGTGAGTCGTACAGCTACGAGCAGTACTTC.

The chain employs TRBV28 and TRBJ1-4, with D possibly TRBD1 on 5 matching bases. The CDR3 loop spans 16 amino acids. Per germline, CDR1 MDHEN and CDR2 SYDVKM. Trimming stripped 2 bases from V and 3 bases from J, with 13 bases between. CDR3 residues: CASSLENQGPNEKLFF. For the CDR3, the DNA is TGTGCCAGCAGTTTAGAGAATCAGGGTCCTAATGAAAAACTGTTTTTT.

The chain uses TRBV4-1 and TRBJ2-2, with 9 bases fitting TRBD1. Germline CDR1 MGHRA, CDR2 YSYEKL. The ends lost 2 bases at V and 6 bases at J; junction bases unmatched: 1. This CDR3 comprises 14 residues. CDR3 amino acids: CASSQRQGAGELFF. The CDR3 nucleotides read TGCGCCAGCAGCCAAAGACAGGGGGCCGGGGAGCTGTTTTTT.